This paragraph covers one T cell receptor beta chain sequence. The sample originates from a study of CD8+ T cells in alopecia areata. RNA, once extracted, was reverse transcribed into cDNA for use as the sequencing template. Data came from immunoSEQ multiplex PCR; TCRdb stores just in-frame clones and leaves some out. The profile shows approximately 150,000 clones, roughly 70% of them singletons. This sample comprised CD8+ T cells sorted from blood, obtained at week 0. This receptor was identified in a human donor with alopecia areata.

CDR3 in amino acids: CASSVISGTGHEQYF. As DNA, the CDR3 is TGTGCCAGCAGCGTAATCTCCGGGACAGGGCACGAGCAGTACTTC. This rearrangement joins TRBV9 to TRBJ2-7; 9 bases are shared with TRBD1. The CDR3 totals 15 residues. V was clipped by 1 base and J by 5 bases; unmatched bases: 7. Germline V gene data show CDR1 as SGDLS and CDR2 as YYNGEE.